This section outlines one TCR beta chain sequence together with its context. Its recognized antigen is unknown. No qualities accompany the bases; no much larger clone lies one base away. The data are from a study of CD8+CD57+ T cells in acquired aplastic anemia (dated by TCRdb to between 2018 and 2020). At the level of the whole study: On average, sorted CD4+ and CD8+ cells yielded approximately 3 ug of extracted DNA, with a range of roughly 0.18 to 27.4 ug. CD8+CD57+ expansion was defined as a frequency above the mean frequency observed in healthy subjects. The study at large found these results: About 28 CD8+ CDR3 sequences were found in both patients and controls but appeared to be highly expressed in patients and within the immunodominant clones of the patients. CD8+ Simpson's diversity did not differ significantly between patients and healthy controls (P=0.060).

Patients chosen for sequencing had shown expansion of CD8+CD57+ cells by flow cytometry. Severe acquired aplastic anemia was diagnosed in all patients according to International Study of Aplastic Anemia and Agranulocytosis and Camitta criteria. At the time blood was sampled, none of the patients had received any therapy. In this study, sorted CD4+ and CD8+ T cells from the blood of healthy subjects and of severe aplastic anemia patients had their TCR repertoires deep-sequenced. Patients were enrolled in the USA under clinicaltrials.gov protocols 00001620, 01623167, 00001397, 00071045, 00081523 and 00961064. Ficoll-Paque density gradient centrifugation was used to isolate peripheral blood mononuclear cells. CD4+ and CD8+ T cells were sorted by FACS or magnetic beads before DNA extraction. TCR beta VDJ combination and CDR3 sequence profiling used genomic DNA as the template. An Illumina HiSeq 2000 was the platform used for TCR repertoire sequencing. The authors processed their data as follows. Repertoires were assessed using TRBV/TRBJ rearrangement plots, CDR3 size and DJ length profiles, and Simpson's diversity index. Whichever DNA sequence was most abundant in the deep sequencing data was defined as the immunodominant clone. CDR3 amino acid sequences were screened for sharing across subjects and compared with published repertoires and the VDJdb database. TCRdb cleaned the public reads at Q25 with fastp, built clones with MiXCR and kept in-frame beta chains. Each CDR3 protein gets just one entry, which takes the most common genes and DNA from the rows behind it. TCRdb, not the authors, supplied the V and J calls. This sample holds 110,000 or so distinct CDR3 sequences; under 60% were observed only once. The ten largest clones add up to 25% to 30% of the sample.

CDR3 length: 15 amino acids, cysteine to phenylalanine. The kept DNA is CDR3 alone, 45 bases in frame from the first base. Relative to germline, V is 3 bases shorter and J is 0 bases shorter, with 11 bases between their ends. CDR1 and CDR2 are read off the germline V gene (reference sequence) as LNHDA and SQIVND. The specimen sequenced was sorted CD4+, CD8+, or CD8+CD57+ T cells (not recorded which) from PBMCs. The chain uses TRBV19 and TRBJ1-2; the best D guess is TRBD1, with 6 bases matching. This receptor was obtained from a human donor with aplastic anemia. The CDR3 in this case is CASSMGRTANYGYTF. The DNA is TGTGCCAGTAGTATGGGGAGGACAGCTAACTATGGCTACACCTTC.